Below, 19 T cell receptor beta chains from the same sample are listed, as sequenced in a study of blood T cell repertoires in COVID-19. Assay: immunoSEQ multiplex PCR; the TCRdb copy retains only in-frame clones and omits some. Of about 250,000 clones listed, about 85% are singletons. Material: peripheral blood. These receptors all come from a man aged 18 to 30 with active or convalescent COVID-19.

This clone came up once. The chain couples TRBV25-1 to TRBJ2-7; TRBD2 matches 7 bases. Trimming took 5 bases from V and 0 from J; bases not matched to a gene: 7. CDR1 is MGHDK, CDR2 SYGVNS, per germline. CDR3 size: 15 residues. The CDR3 loop reads CASSLAGVGSYEQYF. For the CDR3, the DNA is TGTGCCAGCAGTTTGGCGGGAGTGGGCTCCTACGAGCAGTACTTC.

In the case of this clone: The germline gene is not matched at one end of the junction; a read error may be the cause. The V call is TRBV7-2, the J call TRBJ2-5; 8 positions agree with TRBD1. The germline V gene has CDR1 SGHTA and CDR2 FQGNSA. The CDR3 runs 16 residues. CDR3 sequence reads: CASRLGGTGGGWTQYF. The CDR3 bases are TGTGCCAGCAGATTAGGTGGTACAGGGGGTGGGTGGACCCAGTACTTC.

J is TRBJ2-1 and V is TRBV7-3; D is perhaps TRBD2 (6 bases). This CDR3 is 15 amino acids long. The V gene's germline CDR1 is SGHTA and CDR2 FQGTGA. V lost 3 bases, J lost 10 bases, and 19 bases lay in between. In DNA form, the CDR3 reads TGTGCCAGCAGCTTGGCCCGGGACTCAGCGGAAGAGCAGTTCTTC. Amino acids: CASSLARDSAEEQFF.

A single count supports this clone. The chain couples TRBV20-1 to TRBJ2-1; possible D gene TRBD2, 5 bases. Germline CDR1 reads DFQATT; CDR2 reads SNEGSKA (reference sequence). V lost 3 bases and J 10 bases, leaving 13 bases between the germline ends. CDR3 length: 12 amino acids. The CDR3 DNA sequence: TGCAGTGCTAGTTACTACGGGGAGGAGCAGTTCTTC. This gives the protein CSASYYGEEQFF.

The chain joins TRBV5-1 to TRBJ2-2, with D perhaps matching TRBD2 (6 bases). The CDR3 sequence is 18 residues long. The V gene lost 0 bases and the J gene lost 1 base, with 16 bases spanning the gap. Germline V gene lookup returns CDR1 SGHRS and CDR2 YFSETQ. The DNA of the CDR3 is TGCGCCAGCAGCTTGGCCGGCGGAGGGGCTGGGAACACCGGGGAGCTGTTTTTT. It encodes CASSLAGGGAGNTGELFF.

The chain recombines TRBV7-6 with TRBJ2-7, with a tentative D call TRBD2 (6 bases). The V gene lost 5 bases and the J gene lost 1 base, with 12 bases spanning the gap. Germline CDR1 SGHVS, CDR2 FNYEAQ. The CDR3 runs 14 residues. The CDR3 sequence is CASSLGTFSYEQYF. CDR3 DNA sequence: TGTGCCAGCAGCCTCGGGACTTTTTCCTACGAGCAGTACTTC. The entire variable domain, with the rest obtained from reference TRBV7-6 and TRBJ2-7, is as follows: GAGVSQSPRYKVTKRGQDVALRCDPISGHVSLYWYRQALGQGPEFLTYFNYEAQQDKSGLPNDRFSAERPEGSISTLTIQRTEQRDSAMYRCASSLGTFSYEQYFGPGTRLTVT.

The chain couples TRBV5-3 to TRBJ2-3; perhaps TRBD2 as D (5 bases). TRBV5-3 is marked as an open reading frame, function uncertain. The V gene lost 0 bases and the J gene lost 1 base, with 9 bases spanning the gap. The CDR3 spans 15 residues. The chain's CDR3 is CARSLVGRGTDTQYF. The CDR3 coding sequence is TGTGCCAGAAGCTTGGTTGGGCGGGGCACAGATACGCAGTATTTT.

This clone has at least ten counts. The chain couples TRBV6-2 or TRBV6-3 to TRBJ2-5; TRBD1 might be the D (5 bases). V was trimmed by 0 bases and J by 8 bases, leaving 10 bases between them. Germline CDR1 and CDR2: MNHEY and SVGEGT. The length of the CDR3 is 13 residues. The chain's CDR3 is CASSYSPQGTQYF. CDR3 sequence (DNA): TGTGCCAGCAGTTACTCTCCTCAGGGAACCCAGTACTTC.

This chain connects TRBV3-1 (or the pseudogene TRBV3-2) to TRBJ2-5, with D possibly matching TRBD2 (6 bases). Germline V CDR1 and CDR2: LGHDT, YNNKEL (reference sequence). The CDR3 runs 14 residues. Trimming cost V 4 bases and J 3 bases, with 12 bases left between them. The CDR3 here is CASSRSGTEETQYF. CDR3 nucleotides: TGTGCCAGCAGCCGTTCCGGGACTGAAGAGACCCAGTACTTC.

This chain's CDR3 is CAWSGRRTGTLGGYTF. CDR3 DNA: TGTGCCTGGAGCGGGAGAAGGACAGGGACTTTAGGTGGCTACACCTTC. The chain uses TRBV30 and TRBJ1-2; 8 bases match TRBD1. This CDR3 comprises 16 residues. Unmatched junction bases numbered 16, after V lost 3 bases and J lost 7 bases. Germline loops: CDR1 GTSNPN, CDR2 SVGIG (reference sequence). Full variable domain (remainder filled in from reference TRBV30 and TRBJ1-2): SQTIHQWPATLVQPVGSPLSLECTVEGTSNPNLYWYRQAAGRGLQLLFYSVGIGQISSEVPQNLSASRPQDRQFILSSKKLLLSDSGFYLCAWSGRRTGTLGGYTFGSGTRLTVV.

The chain has TRBV19 and TRBJ1-4; 7 nucleotides agree with TRBD1. This CDR3 region has 17 residues. The germline V gene has CDR1 LNHDA and CDR2 SQIVND (reference sequence). Unmatched junction bases numbered 7, after V lost 3 bases and J lost 0 bases. The DNA of the CDR3 is TGTGCCAGTAGTATTTTCGGGACAGTCGCAACTAATGAAAAACTGTTTTTT. It yields the protein CASSIFGTVATNEKLFF. Combining the CDR3 with reference TRBV19 and TRBJ1-4 gives the whole variable domain DGGITQSPKYLFRKEGQNVTLSCEQNLNHDAMYWYRQDPGQGLRLIYYSQIVNDFQKGDIAEGYSVSREKKESFPLTVTSAQKNPTAFYLCASSIFGTVATNEKLFFGSGTQLSVL.

The gene calls are TRBV7-9 and TRBJ1-1; D remains unclear. The germline V gene has CDR1 SEHNR and CDR2 FQNEAQ (reference sequence). Deletions cut 7 bases from V and 9 bases from J, with 27 bases between. This CDR3 comprises 16 residues. CDR3 sequence: CASNPSGVGNTEKAFF. DNA for the CDR3: TGTGCCAGCAACCCAAGCGGTGTCGGGAACACTGAGAAAGCTTTCTTT.

Only one count was recorded for this clone. The chain uses TRBV10-3 and TRBJ2-1; 7 bases align to TRBD1. The CDR3 loop spans 15 amino acids. Germline assignment: CDR1 ENHRY and CDR2 SYGVKD. After removal of 2 bases from V and 5 bases from J, the junction contained 6 bases not matched to a gene. The CDR3 loop reads CAISEGGQANNEQFF. Written as DNA, the CDR3 is TGTGCCATCAGTGAGGGTGGACAGGCTAACAATGAGCAGTTCTTC.

This rearrangement joins TRBV7-2 to TRBJ1-5; TRBD1 agrees at 7 bases. The CDR3 has 13 amino acids. The J segment lost 7 bases and the V segment lost 6 bases, leaving 6 bases of the junction unmatched. Germline CDR1 is SGHTA and CDR2 is FQGNSA. CDR3 in DNA: TGTGCCAGCAGTGGACAGGCGGGGCAGCCCCAGCATTTT. This gives the protein CASSGQAGQPQHF.

The chain links TRBV7-3 to TRBJ1-1; TRBD1 agrees at 8 bases. The CDR3 spans 13 residues. V shed 5 bases, J shed 5 bases, and the junction held 4 bases outside the gene matches. Germline V gene data show CDR1 as SGHTA and CDR2 as FQGTGA. CDR3 coding DNA: TGTGCCAGCAGCCTTACAGGGGGGACTGAAGCTTTCTTT. Protein product: CASSLTGGTEAFF.

The gene calls are TRBV7-8 and TRBJ1-3; D ambiguous. The V and J ends lost 3 bases and 0 bases respectively, with 6 bases between them. The CDR3 contains 14 residues. Looked up from germline, CDR1 is SGHVS and CDR2 is FQNEAQ. The CDR3 region is CASSLESSGNTIYF. In nucleotides, the CDR3 is TGTGCCAGCAGCTTGGAGAGCTCTGGAAACACCATATATTTT.

Of note for this clone: At one boundary the junction diverges from the germline segment, which might be a read error. V usage is TRBV27 and J usage is TRBJ2-1; 11 bases map to TRBD1. The germline V gene encodes CDR1 MNHEY and CDR2 SMNVEV (reference sequence). CDR3 length: 17 amino acids. CDR3 DNA sequence: TGTGCCAGCAGTTCCCCCACCCGGACAGGGGGCTACGATGAGCAGTTCTTC. Residues: CASSSPTRTGGYDEQFF.

V usage is TRBV5-1 and J usage is TRBJ2-5, with TRBD2 matching 14 bases. Germline V gives CDR1 SGHRS, CDR2 YFSETQ. This CDR3 is built from 16 residues. J was trimmed by 4 bases and V by 4 bases; bases with no gene match: 6. The CDR3 DNA reads as TGCGCCAGCAGCGCGGGGACTAGCGGGGGAAGAGAGACCCAGTACTTC. Amino acid sequence: CASSAGTSGGRETQYF.

The V gene is TRBV27, the J gene TRBJ1-2, with unresolved D. CDR3 length equals 13 residues. CDR1 and CDR2 from the germline V gene are MNHEY and SMNVEV (reference sequence). V lost 2 bases, J lost 7 bases, and 11 bases lay in between. The CDR3 loop reads CASSLVAAGGYTF. CDR3 nucleotides: TGTGCCAGCAGTTTAGTAGCCGCGGGTGGCTACACCTTC.